This T cell receptor beta chain originates from a study of T cells after yellow fever vaccination. The CDR3 is 17 amino acids. The germline V gene has CDR1 ENHRY and CDR2 SYGVKD. Trimming shortened V by 8 bases and J by 1 base, and 23 bases separated the two germline ends. One entry per CDR3 protein results from TCRdb running MiXCR on the 5' RACE reads. This table holds 300,000 to 400,000 distinct CDR3 sequences, roughly an eighth found once. The gene calls are TRBV10-3 and TRBJ1-1; D is undetermined. Specimen: CD4+ T cells sorted from PBMCs, collected 15 days after the yellow fever booster vaccination. The TCR originated in a young man who received the YFV17D yellow fever vaccine. The CDR3 region has the DNA TGTGCCATCCACGACGAAGATGGGAGGGTTTCGAACACTGAAGCTTTCTTT. The encoded protein is CAIHDEDGRVSNTEAFF.